The T cell receptor beta chain described here comes from a study of beta chain features in type 1 diabetes. Whole-study findings and limits: Lower insertion and higher deletion counts appeared at VDJ junctions in type 1 diabetes patients.

The whole isolated RNA underwent reverse transcription, so sequencing captured expressed TCRB transcripts. Here immunoSEQ multiplex PCR was the method, and the copy in TCRdb shows in-frame clones only, minus some. The table records about 410,000 clones, about 14% of them present only once. This clone was found a few times. What it binds is not known. This CDR3 region has 15 residues. Trimming took off 3 bases at V and 4 bases at J, with 13 bases between the two ends. Germline assignment: CDR1 LGHNA and CDR2 YSLEER. The chain couples TRBV4-3 to TRBJ2-1; D could derive from TRBD1 or TRBD2 (5 bases each). The receptor's source is a man aged 25 to 40 in good health. The sample was naive CD4+ T cells from blood. Here the CDR3 reads CASSQGPPGYNEQFF. The CDR3 nucleotides read TGCGCCAGCAGCCAGGGACCTCCAGGTTACAATGAGCAGTTCTTC.